This T cell receptor beta chain was identified during a study of T cells in Graves' hyperthyroidism and ophthalmopathy. General study findings and limits: Ophthalmopathy, which appeared later, was predicted by the model a median about 6 months before onset. Blood samples included most of the expanded thyroid clonotypes exceeding 0.001.

Exclusion of patients followed from uncontrolled infection, other autoimmune disease, pregnancy or lactation. The CDR3 regions of TCR beta were amplified from RNA transcripts. An initial round of RT-PCR targeting the TCR CDR3 relied on the HTBI primer set. TCRdb reprocessed the multiplex PCR reads with MiXCR, giving one entry per CDR3 protein. The table has hundreds of thousands of distinct CDR3 sequences, roughly 45% seen once. This clonotype turned up a few times. Antigen specificity is unknown. The TCR was taken from an adult man with Graves' disease, either hyperthyroidism or ophthalmopathy (not recorded which). Sequences were obtained from peripheral blood or thyroid tissue (not recorded which).

The CDR3 nucleotides read TGCAGTGCTGGCGGACAGGTCCATGCGGCCGAGCAGTACTTC. It translates to CSAGGQVHAAEQYF. V is TRBV20-1 and J is TRBJ2-7; TRBD1 matches 7 bases. Trimming cost V 5 bases and J 6 bases; bases outside gene matches: 13. Per germline, CDR1 DFQATT and CDR2 SNEGSKA (reference sequence). The CDR3 has 14 residues.